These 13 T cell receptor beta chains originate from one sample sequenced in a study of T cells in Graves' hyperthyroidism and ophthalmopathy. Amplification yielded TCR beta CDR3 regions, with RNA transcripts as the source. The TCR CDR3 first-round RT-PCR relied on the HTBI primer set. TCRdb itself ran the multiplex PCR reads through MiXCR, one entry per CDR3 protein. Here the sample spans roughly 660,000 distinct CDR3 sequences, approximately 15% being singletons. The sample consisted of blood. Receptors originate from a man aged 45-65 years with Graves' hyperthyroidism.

The CDR3 DNA sequence: TGCGCCAGCAGCTCCGGACAGGGGCCCAGAAACACCATATATTTT. Translating it yields CASSSGQGPRNTIYF. This sequence joins TRBV4-1 and TRBJ1-3, with TRBD1 identical over 9 bases. The germline CDR1 and CDR2 sequences are MGHRA and YSYEKL. After removal of 5 bases from V and 5 bases from J, the junction contained 7 bases not matched to a gene. This CDR3 has 15 residues.

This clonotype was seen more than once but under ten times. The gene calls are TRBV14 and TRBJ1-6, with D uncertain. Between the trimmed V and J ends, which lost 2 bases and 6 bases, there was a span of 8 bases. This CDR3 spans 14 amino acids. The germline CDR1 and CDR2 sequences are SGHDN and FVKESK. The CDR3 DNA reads TGTGCCAGCAGCCAAAGGCTCTTTAATTCACCCCTCCACTTT. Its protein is CASSQRLFNSPLHF.

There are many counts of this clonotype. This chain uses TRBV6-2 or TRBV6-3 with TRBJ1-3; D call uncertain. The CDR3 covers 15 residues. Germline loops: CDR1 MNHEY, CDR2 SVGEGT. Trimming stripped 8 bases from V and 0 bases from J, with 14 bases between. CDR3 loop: CASGAPGSSGNTIYF. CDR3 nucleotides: TGTGCCAGCGGAGCGCCGGGGAGCTCTGGAAACACCATATATTTT.

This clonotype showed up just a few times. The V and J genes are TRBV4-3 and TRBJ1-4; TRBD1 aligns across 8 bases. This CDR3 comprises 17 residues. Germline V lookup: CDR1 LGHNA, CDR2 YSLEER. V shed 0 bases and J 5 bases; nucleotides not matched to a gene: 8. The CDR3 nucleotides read TGCGCCAGCAGCCAAGACCCTCGGACAGGGCTAAATGAAAAACTGTTTTTT. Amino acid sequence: CASSQDPRTGLNEKLFF.

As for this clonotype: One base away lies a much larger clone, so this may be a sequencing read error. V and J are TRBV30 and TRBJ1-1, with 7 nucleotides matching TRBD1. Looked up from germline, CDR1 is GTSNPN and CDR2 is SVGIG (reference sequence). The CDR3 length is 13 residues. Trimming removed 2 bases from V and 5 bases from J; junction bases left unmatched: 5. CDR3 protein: CAWSTTGKTEAFF. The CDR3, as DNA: TGTGCCTGGAGTACGACAGGGAAGACTGAAGCTTTCTTT.

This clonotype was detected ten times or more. CDR3: CASSPRGPKYEKLFF. CDR3 DNA: TGTGCCAGTAGCCCCAGGGGGCCAAAGTATGAAAAACTGTTTTTT. The V gene is TRBV19, the J gene TRBJ1-4; 8 nucleotides match TRBD1. This CDR3 has 15 amino acids. V was clipped by 6 bases and J by 6 bases; unmatched bases: 9. Per the germline V gene, CDR1 is LNHDA and CDR2 is SQIVND (reference sequence).

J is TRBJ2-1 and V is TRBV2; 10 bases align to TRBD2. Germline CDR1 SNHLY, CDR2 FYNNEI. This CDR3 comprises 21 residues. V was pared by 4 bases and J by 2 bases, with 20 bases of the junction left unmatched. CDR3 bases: TGTGCCAGCAGTGGAACCGGGATATTGGGAAGCGGGAGGGCAACCTACAATGAGCAGTTCTTC. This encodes CASSGTGILGSGRATYNEQFF.

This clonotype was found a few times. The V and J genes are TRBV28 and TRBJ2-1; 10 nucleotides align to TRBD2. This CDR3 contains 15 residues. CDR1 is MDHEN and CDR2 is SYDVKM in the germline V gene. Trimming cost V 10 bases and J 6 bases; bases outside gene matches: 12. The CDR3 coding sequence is TGTGCCATCCTATTAGCGGGAGGCCCCTCCAATGAGCAGTTCTTC. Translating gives CAILLAGGPSNEQFF.

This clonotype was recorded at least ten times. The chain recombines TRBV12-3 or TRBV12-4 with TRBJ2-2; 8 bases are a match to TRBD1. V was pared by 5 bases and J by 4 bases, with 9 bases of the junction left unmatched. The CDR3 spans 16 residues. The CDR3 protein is CASSPRQGKATGELFF. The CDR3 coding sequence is TGTGCCAGCAGTCCTAGACAGGGGAAGGCCACCGGGGAGCTGTTTTTT.

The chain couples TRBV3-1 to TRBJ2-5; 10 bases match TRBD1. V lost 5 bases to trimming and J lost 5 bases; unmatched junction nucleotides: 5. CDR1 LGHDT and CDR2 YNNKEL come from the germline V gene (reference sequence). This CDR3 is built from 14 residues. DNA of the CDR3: TGTGCCAGCAGCTGGGACAGGGGACATGAGACCCAGTACTTC. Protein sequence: CASSWDRGHETQYF.

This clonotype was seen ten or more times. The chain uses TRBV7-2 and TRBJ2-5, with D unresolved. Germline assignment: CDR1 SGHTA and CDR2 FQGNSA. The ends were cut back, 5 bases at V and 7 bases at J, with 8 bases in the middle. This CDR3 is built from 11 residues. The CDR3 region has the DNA TGTGCCAGCAGCCTGCTCTGGACCCAGTACTTC. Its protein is CASSLLWTQYF. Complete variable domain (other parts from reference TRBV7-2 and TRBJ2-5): GAGVSQSPSNKVTEKGKDVELRCDPISGHTALYWYRQSLGQGLEFLIYFQGNSAPDKSGLPSDRFSAERTGGSVSTLTIQRTQQEDSAVYLCASSLLWTQYFGPGTRLLVL.

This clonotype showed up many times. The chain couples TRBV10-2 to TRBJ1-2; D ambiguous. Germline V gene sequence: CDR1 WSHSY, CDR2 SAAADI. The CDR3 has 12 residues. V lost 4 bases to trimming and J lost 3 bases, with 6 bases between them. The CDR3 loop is CASSGIHYGYTF. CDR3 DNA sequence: TGCGCCAGCAGTGGAATACACTATGGCTACACCTTC.

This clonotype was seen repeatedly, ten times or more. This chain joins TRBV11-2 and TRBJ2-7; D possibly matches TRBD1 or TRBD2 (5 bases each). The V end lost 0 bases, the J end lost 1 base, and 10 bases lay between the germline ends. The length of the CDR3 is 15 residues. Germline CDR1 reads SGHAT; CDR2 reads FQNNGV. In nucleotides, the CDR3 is TGTGCCAGCAGCTTAGATAGGGACCCTTCCTACGAGCAGTACTTC. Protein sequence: CASSLDRDPSYEQYF.